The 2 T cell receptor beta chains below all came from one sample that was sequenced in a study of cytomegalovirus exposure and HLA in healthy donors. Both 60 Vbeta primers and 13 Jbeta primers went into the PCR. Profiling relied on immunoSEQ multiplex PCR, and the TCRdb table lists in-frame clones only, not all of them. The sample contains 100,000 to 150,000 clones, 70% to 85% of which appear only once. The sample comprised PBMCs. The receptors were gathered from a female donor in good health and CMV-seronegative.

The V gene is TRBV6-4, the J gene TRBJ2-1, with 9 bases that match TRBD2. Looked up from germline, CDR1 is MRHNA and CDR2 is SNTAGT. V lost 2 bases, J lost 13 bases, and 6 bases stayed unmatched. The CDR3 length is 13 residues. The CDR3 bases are TGTGCCAGCAGTGACATCGAAGGGACTAGCCAGTTCTTC. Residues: CASSDIEGTSQFF.

This CDR3 is CASSPGTGMTDTQYF. CDR3 nucleotide sequence: TGTGCCAGCAGTCCCGGGACAGGGATGACAGATACGCAGTATTTT. The V call is TRBV6-1, the J call TRBJ2-3; TRBD1 matches 9 bases. Per the germline V gene, CDR1 is MNHNS and CDR2 is SASEGT. V dropped 5 bases and J dropped 3; count of bases not matched to a gene: 6. CDR3 length: 15 residues.